Many counts were recorded for the clone carrying this TCR beta chain. Its specificity is unknown. Germline V gene lookup returns CDR1 MDHEN and CDR2 SYDVKM. The CDR3 runs to 15 residues. After removal of 2 bases from V and 2 bases from J, the junction contained 3 bases not matched to a gene. These data belong to a study of CD8 T cells in ankylosing spondylitis. 5'-RACE, quantitative and with molecular barcodes, yielded the TCR beta libraries. TCRdb re-analysed the 5' RACE reads in MiXCR, keeping a single row per CDR3 protein. The data contain around 120,000 distinct CDR3 sequences, about a tenth of them singletons. Study results and limitations: Ankylosing spondylitis blood seemed to carry a telltale TCR beta motif made of several highly homologous variants. Significant enrichment of disease-linked clones was reportedly seen in matched ankylosing spondylitis synovial fluid.

V usage is TRBV28 and J usage is TRBJ2-7; 10 positions agree with TRBD2. Source material: blood, either unsorted or a sorted T cell fraction (not recorded which). The TCR comes from a male donor with ankylosing spondylitis or in good health (not recorded which). In DNA, the CDR3 is TGTGCCAGCAGTTTAGCAGCGGGAGGGACCTACGAGCAGTACTTC. As protein: CASSLAAGGTYEQYF.